This T cell receptor beta chain came from a study of cytomegalovirus exposure and HLA in healthy donors. This clone was seen a few times. Its antigen is currently unknown. Study observations and caveats: When analyzed later, a missense DCLRE1C variant was found to be linked to TCR beta V- and J-gene trimming. The authors enumerated 150 to 200 TCR beta chains as linked to cytomegalovirus.

PCR used 60 Vbeta primers and 13 Jbeta primers. This table comes from immunoSEQ multiplex PCR, and its TCRdb copy is limited to in-frame clones, with some not included. The data contain more than 110,000 clones, 55% to 80% of them seen just once; the ten biggest clones take up 13% to 15%. Healthy bone marrow donors made up the donors. At the time of sampling, donors were nominally healthy, though unrecorded immune exposures were likely. What was sequenced was PBMCs. The TCR was taken from a human donor in good health.

The CDR3 loop reads CASSTKQGANKKLFF. CDR3 nucleotides: TGTGCCAGTAGTACAAAACAGGGGGCGAACAAAAAACTGTTTTTT. The rearrangement links TRBV19 to TRBJ1-4; 9 bases match TRBD1. The CDR3 has 15 amino acids. Germline V gene lookup returns CDR1 LNHDA and CDR2 SQIVND (reference sequence). The V gene end was trimmed by 4 bases and the J gene end by 9 bases; junction bases not matched to a gene: 9.